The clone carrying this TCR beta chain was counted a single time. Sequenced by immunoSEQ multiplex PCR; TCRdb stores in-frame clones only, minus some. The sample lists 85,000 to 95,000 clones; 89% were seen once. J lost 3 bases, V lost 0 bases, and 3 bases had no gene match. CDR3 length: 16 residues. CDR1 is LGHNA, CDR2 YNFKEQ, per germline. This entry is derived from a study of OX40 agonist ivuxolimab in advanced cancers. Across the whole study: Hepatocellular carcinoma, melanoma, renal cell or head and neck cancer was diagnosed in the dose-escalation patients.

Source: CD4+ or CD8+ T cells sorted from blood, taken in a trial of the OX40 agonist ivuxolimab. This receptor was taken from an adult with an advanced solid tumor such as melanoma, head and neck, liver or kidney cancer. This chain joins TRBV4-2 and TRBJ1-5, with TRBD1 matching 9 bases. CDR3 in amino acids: CASSQEQGAYNQPQHF. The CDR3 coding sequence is TGTGCCAGCAGCCAAGAACAGGGGGCGTACAATCAGCCCCAGCATTTT.